Included here is one T cell receptor (beta chain) sequence, with context. Its antigen is undetermined. The sample comes from a study of CD8+CD57+ T cells in acquired aplastic anemia. Whole-study context: Sorting CD4+ and CD8+ cells gave DNA averaging about 3.3 ug.

Profiling that covered TCR beta VDJ and CDR3 relied on genomic DNA as its template. TCRdb fed the reads into MiXCR, producing one record per CDR3 protein. The data show approximately 150,000 distinct CDR3 sequences, over 55% seen once. This CDR3 is 14 amino acids long. CDR1 and CDR2 from the germline V gene are SGHDT and YYEEEE. V lost 4 bases and J 0 bases, leaving 10 bases between the germline ends. Whole-study results and caveats: Patients and controls shared 25 to 30 CD8+ CDR3 sequences, which appeared highly expressed in patients and within their immunodominant clones.

Selection for sequencing was limited to patients who had shown CD8+CD57+ cell expansion by flow cytometry. A severe acquired aplastic anemia diagnosis applied to all patients. No therapy had been given to the patients at the time of blood sampling. The source is a human donor with aplastic anemia. The chain is built from TRBV5-6 and TRBJ1-2; no clear D. The sequencing sample was made of sorted CD4+, CD8+, or CD8+CD57+ T cells (not recorded which) from PBMCs. The CDR3 nucleotides are TGTGCCAGCAGCCAAACTAGAGCTAACTATGGCTACACCTTC. This codes for CASSQTRANYGYTF.